This TCR beta chain was obtained from a study of blood T cell repertoires in COVID-19. The CDR3 is 11 amino acids. With 4 bases removed from V and 8 bases from J, the gap between germline ends came to 9 bases. Clones were read by immunoSEQ multiplex PCR, and TCRdb kept only the in-frame ones, dropping some. The data contain about 300,000 clones, nearly 90% of them singletons. Source material: peripheral blood. The V and J genes are TRBV12-3 or TRBV12-4 and TRBJ2-7; D is undetermined. This TCR derives from a man between 18 and 35 years old with active or convalescent COVID-19. CDR3 amino acids: CASSSGPQQYF. DNA of the CDR3: TGTGCCAGCAGTTCCGGTCCCCAGCAGTACTTC.